This is a list of T cell receptor beta chains from one sample in a study of shared clonotypes between healthy human individuals. The repertoire was sequenced with immunoSEQ multiplex PCR; TCRdb's copy has only in-frame clones and lacks some. Of more than 2 million clones in the sample, approximately 94% were seen once. What was sequenced was naive CD8+ T cells sorted from blood. All receptors derive from a man aged 18 to 29 in good health. The CDR3 runs from the conserved cysteine through the conserved F or W. The order of the fields is D gene, V gene, J gene, clone size, CDR3 DNA, CDR3 protein. D genes are given only for firm matches. Not all rows give a size; the values are once, few, many and, for expanded clones, a class.

d_call: NA; v_call: TRBV6-1; j_call: TRBJ2-7; clone_size: NA; cdr3_nt: TGTGCCAGCAGTGGGAACATTTACGAGCAGTACTTC; cdr3_aa: CASSGNIYEQYF
d_call: NA; v_call: TRBV27; j_call: TRBJ1-5; clone_size: NA; cdr3_nt: TGTGCCAGCAGTACAACAGGGAGCAATCAGCCCCAGCATTTT; cdr3_aa: CASSTTGSNQPQHF
d_call: NA; v_call: TRBV2; j_call: TRBJ2-1; clone_size: once; cdr3_nt: TGTGCCAGCAGTGAAGGAGGGAATTCCTACAATGAGCAGTTCTTC; cdr3_aa: CASSEGGNSYNEQFF
d_call: TRBD1; v_call: TRBV6-5; j_call: TRBJ1-2; clone_size: NA; cdr3_nt: TGTGCCAGCAGGCATGACAGGGGACCGTATGGCTACACCTTC; cdr3_aa: CASRHDRGPYGYTF
d_call: TRBD2; v_call: TRBV27; j_call: TRBJ2-5; clone_size: NA; cdr3_nt: TGTGCCAGCAGTTCATGGACTAGCGGGCACGTTCAAGAGACCCAGTACTTC; cdr3_aa: CASSSWTSGHVQETQYF
d_call: NA; v_call: TRBV27; j_call: TRBJ1-6; clone_size: NA; cdr3_nt: TGTGCCAGCAGTTTTGGGTATAATTCACCCCTCCACTTT; cdr3_aa: CASSFGYNSPLHF
d_call: NA; v_call: TRBV30; j_call: TRBJ2-2; clone_size: NA; cdr3_nt: TGTGCCTGGAGTGTGGGAGCCACCGGGGAGCTGTTTTTT; cdr3_aa: CAWSVGATGELFF
d_call: NA; v_call: TRBV5-8; j_call: TRBJ1-2; clone_size: NA; cdr3_nt: TGTGCCAGCAGCAGTTCAGGGGACGAGGGCTACACCTTC; cdr3_aa: CASSSSGDEGYTF
d_call: NA; v_call: TRBV7-8; j_call: TRBJ2-7; clone_size: NA; cdr3_nt: TGTGCCAGCAGCTTAGCATCCCGGGGCCTGGAATCCTACGAGCAGTACTTC; cdr3_aa: CASSLASRGLESYEQYF
d_call: NA; v_call: TRBV14; j_call: TRBJ2-7; clone_size: NA; cdr3_nt: TGTGCCAGCAGCCAAGACAGGGGCCACGAGCAGTACTTC; cdr3_aa: CASSQDRGHEQYF
d_call: NA; v_call: TRBV7-9; j_call: TRBJ2-5; clone_size: once; cdr3_nt: TGTGCCAGCAGCTTAGTAGTACAAGAGACCCAGTACTTC; cdr3_aa: CASSLVVQETQYF
d_call: NA; v_call: TRBV4-3; j_call: TRBJ2-2; clone_size: NA; cdr3_nt: TGCGCCAGCAGCCAAGATGTCGGCCCGAGGGAGCTGTTTTTT; cdr3_aa: CASSQDVGPRELFF
d_call: NA; v_call: TRBV9; j_call: TRBJ2-3; clone_size: NA; cdr3_nt: TGTGCCAGCAGCGTAGAGAGTCTCAGCACAGATACGCAGTATTTT; cdr3_aa: CASSVESLSTDTQYF
d_call: NA; v_call: TRBV7-9; j_call: TRBJ2-2; clone_size: NA; cdr3_nt: TGTGCCAGCAGTCCTCCGGGACGGGCAGCGACCGGGGAGCTGTTTTTT; cdr3_aa: CASSPPGRAATGELFF
d_call: NA; v_call: TRBV2; j_call: TRBJ2-7; clone_size: NA; cdr3_nt: TGTGCCAGCAGTGATGAGTACAGGGACTCCTACGAGCAGTACTTC; cdr3_aa: CASSDEYRDSYEQYF
d_call: TRBD2; v_call: TRBV13; j_call: TRBJ2-7; clone_size: NA; cdr3_nt: TGTGCCAGCAGCTTTAGCGGGAGACCCAACGAGCAGTACTTC; cdr3_aa: CASSFSGRPNEQYF
d_call: NA; v_call: TRBV4-3; j_call: TRBJ2-3; clone_size: NA; cdr3_nt: TGCGCCAGCAGCCAAGATGTGGCATTCACTTGGAATACGCAGTATTTT; cdr3_aa: CASSQDVAFTWNTQYF
d_call: NA; v_call: TRBV7-9; j_call: TRBJ1-5; clone_size: NA; cdr3_nt: TGTGCCAGCAGCCTCGACAGCTTTAATCAGCCCCAGCATTTT; cdr3_aa: CASSLDSFNQPQHF
d_call: NA; v_call: TRBV19; j_call: TRBJ2-7; clone_size: NA; cdr3_nt: TGTGCCAGTAGTATAGTTGGCAGTTCCTACGAGCAGTACTTC; cdr3_aa: CASSIVGSSYEQYF
d_call: NA; v_call: TRBV27; j_call: TRBJ1-2; clone_size: NA; cdr3_nt: TGTGCCAGCAAGGCTTTATCAGGGGTACATGGCTACACCTTC; cdr3_aa: CASKALSGVHGYTF
d_call: NA; v_call: TRBV30; j_call: TRBJ2-5; clone_size: NA; cdr3_nt: TGTGCCTGGAGCGGGGACCAAGAGACCCAGTACTTC; cdr3_aa: CAWSGDQETQYF
d_call: NA; v_call: TRBV5-4; j_call: TRBJ2-7; clone_size: NA; cdr3_nt: TGTGCCAGCAGCTTTCAGGGCTCCAACGAGCAGTACTTC; cdr3_aa: CASSFQGSNEQYF
d_call: TRBD2; v_call: TRBV19; j_call: TRBJ2-1; clone_size: NA; cdr3_nt: TGTGCCAGTAGTCCCCTTCGGGGGGGCCACAATGAGCAGTTCTTC; cdr3_aa: CASSPLRGGHNEQFF
d_call: TRBD1; v_call: TRBV5-4; j_call: TRBJ1-1; clone_size: once; cdr3_nt: TGTGCCAGCAGCCTATTGGACAGGGCTAACACTGAAGCTTTCTTT; cdr3_aa: CASSLLDRANTEAFF
d_call: NA; v_call: TRBV4-1; j_call: TRBJ2-7; clone_size: NA; cdr3_nt: TGCGCCAGCAGCCAAGACACTAGTTACTCCTACGAGCAGTACTTC; cdr3_aa: CASSQDTSYSYEQYF
d_call: TRBD2; v_call: TRBV27; j_call: TRBJ2-2; clone_size: NA; cdr3_nt: TGTGCCAGCCTAGCGGGTATGAACACCGGGGAGCTGTTTTTT; cdr3_aa: CASLAGMNTGELFF
d_call: NA; v_call: TRBV5-4; j_call: TRBJ2-2; clone_size: NA; cdr3_nt: TGTGCCAGCAGCTCTAGACAGGAGAACACCGGGGAGCTGTTTTTT; cdr3_aa: CASSSRQENTGELFF